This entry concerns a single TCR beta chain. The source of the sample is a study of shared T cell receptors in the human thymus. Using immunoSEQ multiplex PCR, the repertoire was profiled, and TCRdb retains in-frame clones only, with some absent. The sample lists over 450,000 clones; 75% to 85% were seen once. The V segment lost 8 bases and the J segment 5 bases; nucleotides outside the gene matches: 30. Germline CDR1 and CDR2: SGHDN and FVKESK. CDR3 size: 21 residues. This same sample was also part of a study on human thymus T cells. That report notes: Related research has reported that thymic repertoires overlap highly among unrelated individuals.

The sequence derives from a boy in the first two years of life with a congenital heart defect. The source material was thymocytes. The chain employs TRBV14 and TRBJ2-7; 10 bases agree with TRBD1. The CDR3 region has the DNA TGTGCCAGCGCCCCTTCCCGGGTTCCCGACAGGGGGCGATTCTTTAGCCACGAGCAGTACTTC. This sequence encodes CASAPSRVPDRGRFFSHEQYF.